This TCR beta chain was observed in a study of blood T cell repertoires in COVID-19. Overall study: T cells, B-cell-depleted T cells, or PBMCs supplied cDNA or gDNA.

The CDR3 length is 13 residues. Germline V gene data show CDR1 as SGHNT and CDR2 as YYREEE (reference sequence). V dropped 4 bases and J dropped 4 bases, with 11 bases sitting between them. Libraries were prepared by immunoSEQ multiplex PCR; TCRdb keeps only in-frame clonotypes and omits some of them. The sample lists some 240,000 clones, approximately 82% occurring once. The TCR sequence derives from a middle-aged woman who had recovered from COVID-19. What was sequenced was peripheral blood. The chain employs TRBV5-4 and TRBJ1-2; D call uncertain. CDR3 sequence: CASSAVTLYGYTF. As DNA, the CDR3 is TGTGCCAGCAGCGCGGTCACCCTCTATGGCTACACCTTC.